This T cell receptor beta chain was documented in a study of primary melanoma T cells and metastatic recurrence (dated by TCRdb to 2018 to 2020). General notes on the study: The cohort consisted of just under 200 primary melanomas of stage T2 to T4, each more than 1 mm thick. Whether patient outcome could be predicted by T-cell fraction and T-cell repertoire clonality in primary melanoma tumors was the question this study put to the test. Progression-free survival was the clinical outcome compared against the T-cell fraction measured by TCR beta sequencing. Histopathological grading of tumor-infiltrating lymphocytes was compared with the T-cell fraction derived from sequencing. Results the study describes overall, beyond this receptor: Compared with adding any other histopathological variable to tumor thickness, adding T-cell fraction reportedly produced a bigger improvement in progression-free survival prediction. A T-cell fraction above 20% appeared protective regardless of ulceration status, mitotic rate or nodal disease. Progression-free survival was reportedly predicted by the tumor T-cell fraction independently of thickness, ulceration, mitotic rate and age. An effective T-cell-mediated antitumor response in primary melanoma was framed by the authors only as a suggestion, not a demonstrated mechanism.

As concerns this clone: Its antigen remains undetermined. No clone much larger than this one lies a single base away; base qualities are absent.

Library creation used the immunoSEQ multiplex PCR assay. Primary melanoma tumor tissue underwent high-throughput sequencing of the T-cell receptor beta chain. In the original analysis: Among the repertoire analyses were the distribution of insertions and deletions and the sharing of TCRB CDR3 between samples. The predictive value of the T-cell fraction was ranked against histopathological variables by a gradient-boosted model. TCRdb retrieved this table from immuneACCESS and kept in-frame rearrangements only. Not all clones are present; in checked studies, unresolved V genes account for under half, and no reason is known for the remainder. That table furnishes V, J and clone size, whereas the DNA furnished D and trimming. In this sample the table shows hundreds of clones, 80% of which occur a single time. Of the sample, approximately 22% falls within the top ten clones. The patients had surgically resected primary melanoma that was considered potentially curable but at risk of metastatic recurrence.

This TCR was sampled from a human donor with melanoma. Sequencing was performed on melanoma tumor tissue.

The CDR3 protein is CASSFSGSYYEQYF. The DNA is TGTGCCAGCAGTTTCAGCGGGTCCTACTACGAGCAGTACTTC. The chain couples TRBV6-8 to TRBJ2-7; a weak D assignment points to TRBD2 (6 bases agree). The CDR3 holds 14 amino acids from the cysteine to the phenylalanine. Only the CDR3 DNA stays, 42 bases, in frame from base 1. The germline V gene specifies MNHGY as CDR1 and SAAAGT as CDR2. Trimming at the junction amounts to 4 bases on V and 3 bases on J, and the germline ends lie 13 bases apart.